The 32 T cell receptor beta chains in this list originate from one sample, sequenced in a study of blood T cell repertoires in COVID-19 (dated by TCRdb to 2020 to 2022). The library came from the immunoSEQ multiplex PCR assay. TCRdb re-hosts the immuneACCESS table, in-frame sequences only. Its copies lack some clones; in the studies checked, an unresolved V gene accounts for under half of them, and the cause for the rest is not known. The sample data list around 190,000 clones, and about four fifths of these were observed just once. The top ten hold about 8.3% of the sample. Sequenced material: peripheral blood. These TCRs come from a woman in her 70s with COVID-19, enrolled during active disease.

The chain is built from TRBV5-8 and TRBJ1-5; possible D gene TRBD1, 6 bases. Germline CDR1 SGHTS, CDR2 YDEGEE. Trimming took off 3 bases at V and 6 bases at J, with 10 bases between the two ends. The length of the CDR3 is 13 residues. The CDR3 protein is CASSCRGCQPQHF. DNA for the CDR3: TGTGCCAGCAGCTGCAGGGGTTGTCAGCCCCAGCATTTT.

This chain uses TRBV11-2 with TRBJ2-5, with TRBD2 matching 7 bases. The CDR3 covers 17 residues. V lost 0 bases to trimming and J lost 4 bases; unmatched junction nucleotides: 11. CDR1 SGHAT and CDR2 FQNNGV come from the germline V gene. CDR3 sequence reads: CASSLDSHLTSPETQYF. Here the CDR3 DNA reads TGTGCCAGCAGCTTAGATTCCCATTTGACTAGCCCAGAGACCCAGTACTTC.

This clone was observed a few times. The chain is built from TRBV14 and TRBJ1-2; D may be TRBD1 (5 bases). V shed 0 bases and J shed 6 bases, with 17 bases lying between them. Germline V lookup: CDR1 SGHDN, CDR2 FVKESK. The length of the CDR3 is 16 residues. The CDR3 nucleotides read TGTGCCAGCAGCCAAGATCGCCCCGGGAGGGGAGATGGCTACACCTTC. It codes for CASSQDRPGRGDGYTF.

The CDR3 coding sequence is TGTGCCAGCAGGGCACTGGCGGGAGCAGATTCCTACAATGAGCAGTTCTTC. It encodes CASRALAGADSYNEQFF. The chain combines TRBV27 with TRBJ2-1; TRBD2 matches at 7 bases. V shed 6 bases, J shed 1 base, and the junction held 12 bases outside the gene matches. Germline CDR1 MNHEY, CDR2 SMNVEV (reference sequence). The CDR3 has 17 residues.

The chain links TRBV18 to TRBJ2-2; 7 nucleotides line up with TRBD2. This CDR3 contains 16 residues. Germline CDR1 reads KGHSH; CDR2 reads LQKENI. V lost 6 bases and J lost 5; bases outside the gene matches: 12. The CDR3 DNA follows: TGTGCCAGCTCTCCGGCCGGCGGGAGAGGAACCGGGGAGCTGTTTTTT. This translates into CASSPAGGRGTGELFF.

This chain uses TRBV27 with TRBJ1-2; TRBD1 is a possible D gene (6 bases). The CDR3 covers 15 residues. The germline V gene has CDR1 MNHEY and CDR2 SMNVEV (reference sequence). V was shortened by 4 bases and J by 7 bases, with 19 bases between the two germline ends. The DNA for the CDR3 is TGTGCCAGCAGTTACTGGGGCAGGGACAATGGTGGCTACACCTTC. It translates to CASSYWGRDNGGYTF.

For the CDR3, the DNA is TGCGCCAGCAGCCAAGGGGTGCGGAATCAGCCCCAGCATTTT. This sequence encodes CASSQGVRNQPQHF. The V and J genes are TRBV4-3 and TRBJ1-5; no firm D call. The germline V and J ends were trimmed by 1 base and 4 bases, with 8 bases remaining between them. This CDR3 contains 14 residues. From germline, CDR1 is LGHNA and CDR2 YSLEER.

The chain recombines TRBV7-2 with TRBJ2-3, with D tentatively TRBD2 (5 bases). Trimming removed 3 bases from V and 2 bases from J, with 12 bases in between. This CDR3 is built from 15 residues. Germline CDR1 and CDR2: SGHTA and FQGNSA. The CDR3 reads CASSFQRSATDTQYF. As DNA, the CDR3 is TGTGCCAGCAGCTTCCAGCGGTCTGCCACAGATACGCAGTATTTT.

This clone showed up many times. This chain uses TRBV7-9 with TRBJ1-1, with D possibly TRBD1 on 5 matching bases. Looked up from germline, CDR1 is SEHNR and CDR2 is FQNEAQ (reference sequence). The CDR3 is 14 residues long. V was trimmed by 5 bases and J by 5 bases, leaving 15 bases between them. The CDR3 DNA reads TGTGCCAGCAGCCCGATCTCGGGGGAGACTGAAGCTTTCTTT. This codes for CASSPISGETEAFF.

The chain combines TRBV3-1 (or the pseudogene TRBV3-2) with TRBJ1-2; D possibly corresponds to TRBD1 (6 bases). Germline V CDR1 and CDR2: LGHDT, YNNKEL (reference sequence). This CDR3 contains 13 residues. The V and J ends lost 0 bases and 7 bases respectively, with 9 bases between them. This chain's CDR3 is CASSQDRGAGYTF. The CDR3 DNA reads TGTGCCAGCAGCCAAGACAGGGGTGCTGGCTACACCTTC.

The chain links TRBV28 to TRBJ1-1; 8 nucleotides align to TRBD1. Germline values: CDR1 MDHEN, CDR2 SYDVKM. The CDR3 runs to 12 residues. V lost 7 bases and J lost 11; bases outside the gene matches: 9. CDR3 nucleotide sequence: TGTGCCAGCATGTTCTACAGGGGGTTGGCTTTCTTT. This gives the protein CASMFYRGLAFF.

The V call is TRBV11-2, the J call TRBJ1-2, with D unresolved. The V and J ends lost 4 bases and 0 bases respectively, with 9 bases between them. The CDR3 runs 14 residues. Germline V gives CDR1 SGHAT, CDR2 FQNNGV. The DNA for the CDR3 is TGTGCCAGCAGCTCGCAGCGAGCTAACTATGGCTACACCTTC. It codes for CASSSQRANYGYTF. Drawing the rest from reference TRBV11-2 and TRBJ1-2, the complete variable domain is EAGVAQSPRYKIIEKRQSVAFWCNPISGHATLYWYQQILGQGPKLLIQFQNNGVVDDSQLPKDRFSAERLKGVDSTLKIQPAKLEDSAVYLCASSSQRANYGYTFGSGTRLTVV.

The rearrangement uses TRBV14 and TRBJ1-1, with unresolved D. Germline assignment: CDR1 SGHDN and CDR2 FVKESK. The CDR3 totals 13 residues. Trimming stripped 0 bases from V and 4 bases from J, with 6 bases between. CDR3 in DNA: TGTGCCAGCAGCCAAGACCTCTCCACTGAAGCTTTCTTT. Protein sequence: CASSQDLSTEAFF.

Here the CDR3 DNA reads TGTGCCAGCACCGAGACAGGGTTCCCCTACGAGCAGTACTTC. It encodes CASTETGFPYEQYF. The rearrangement links TRBV6-6 to TRBJ2-7; TRBD1 matches 7 bases. The J segment lost 2 bases and the V segment lost 7 bases, leaving 8 bases of the junction unmatched. In germline, CDR1 is MNHNY, CDR2 SVGAGI (reference sequence). The CDR3 consists of 14 residues.

The rearrangement joins TRBV29-1 to TRBJ2-7; TRBD2 matches at 14 bases. Germline V lookup: CDR1 SQVTM, CDR2 ANQGSEA. Trimming took 8 bases from V and 3 from J; bases not matched to a gene: 3. This CDR3 has 13 residues. The DNA for the CDR3 is TGCAGCTTCGGGACTAGCGGGAGCTACGAGCAGTACTTC. It codes for CSFGTSGSYEQYF.

The V call is TRBV7-9, the J call TRBJ2-2, with 7 bases aligning to TRBD1. The CDR3 runs 15 residues. CDR1 is SEHNR, CDR2 FQNEAQ, per germline (reference sequence). The J segment lost 7 bases and the V segment lost 3 bases, leaving 8 bases of the junction unmatched. DNA of the CDR3: TGTGCCAGCAGCTTTTTGACAGGGCGGAGCGGGGAGCTGTTTTTT. Protein sequence: CASSFLTGRSGELFF.

This clone was recorded a few times. The chain has TRBV6-5 and TRBJ1-2; D is uncertain. The germline V gene has CDR1 MNHEY and CDR2 SVGAGI. Trimming shortened V by 5 bases and J by 5 bases, and 18 bases separated the two germline ends. The CDR3 runs 15 residues. The CDR3 bases are TGTGCCAGCAGTCCTTCCTCGATCGGAGCTTATGGCTACACCTTC. Its protein is CASSPSSIGAYGYTF.

The chain links TRBV5-6 to TRBJ2-1, with D maybe TRBD2 (6 bases). Germline values: CDR1 SGHDT, CDR2 YYEEEE. V was shortened by 0 bases and J by 4 bases, with 20 bases between the two germline ends. The CDR3 sequence is 18 residues long. The CDR3 DNA is TGTGCCAGCAGCTTGGCTGGATCCGGGACTGTCCGGTACAATGAGCAGTTCTTC. This encodes CASSLAGSGTVRYNEQFF.

The gene calls are TRBV10-1 and TRBJ1-2; TRBD1 is a possible D gene (6 bases). The germline V gene encodes CDR1 WNHNN and CDR2 SYGVQD (reference sequence). Trimming shortened V by 3 bases and J by 4 bases, and 18 bases separated the two germline ends. This CDR3 has 16 residues. The CDR3 here is CASSDLRGAGPYGYTF. For the CDR3, the DNA is TGCGCCAGCAGTGATCTTCGGGGGGCAGGACCCTATGGCTACACCTTC.

This clone was found a few times. The chain couples TRBV6-5 to TRBJ2-1; 7 bases align to TRBD2. The CDR3 covers 13 residues. Per the germline V gene, CDR1 is MNHEY and CDR2 is SVGAGI. Unmatched junction bases numbered 2, after V lost 2 bases and J lost 7 bases. CDR3 bases: TGTGCCAGCAGTTACGGCGGGAGTAATGAGCAGTTCTTC. It translates to CASSYGGSNEQFF.

The V gene is TRBV25-1, the J gene TRBJ1-6; the match to TRBD1 covers 7 bases. The germline CDR1 and CDR2 sequences are MGHDK and SYGVNS. This CDR3 has 15 amino acids. V shed 5 bases, J shed 13 bases, and the junction held 14 bases outside the gene matches. The CDR3 region has the DNA TGTGCCAGCAGTTGGGGGACACAGGGCAGGGGGCCCCTCCACTTT. Translated: CASSWGTQGRGPLHF.

This clone was seen more than once but under ten times. Other DNA sequences in this sample translate to the same CDR3. V gene TRBV7-9 combines with J gene TRBJ1-1; D call uncertain. The CDR3 runs to 11 residues. In germline, CDR1 is SEHNR, CDR2 FQNEAQ (reference sequence). V was trimmed by 5 bases and J by 2 bases, leaving 3 bases between them. The CDR3, as DNA: TGTGCCAGCAGCCTCAACACTGAAGCTTTCTTT. Translated: CASSLNTEAFF.

The chain combines TRBV7-9 with TRBJ1-2; 7 bases align to TRBD1. Germline V gene data show CDR1 as SEHNR and CDR2 as FQNEAQ (reference sequence). J was trimmed by 8 bases and V by 6 bases; bases with no gene match: 18. The CDR3 is 16 residues long. CDR3 nucleotide sequence: TGTGCCAGCAGTCGCCAGAGTCCCCCCGACAGGGACGGCTACACCTTC. As protein: CASSRQSPPDRDGYTF.

This sequence joins TRBV6-5 and TRBJ1-4; D is undetermined. CDR3 length: 12 amino acids. V lost 6 bases and J lost 6, with 8 bases in between. Germline CDR1 and CDR2: MNHEY and SVGAGI. The CDR3 reads CASSGVDEKLFF. In DNA, the CDR3 is TGTGCCAGCAGCGGGGTGGATGAAAAACTGTTTTTT.

The rearrangement joins TRBV28 to TRBJ1-4; maybe TRBD1 (5 bases). CDR1 MDHEN and CDR2 SYDVKM come from the germline V gene. V was pared by 7 bases and J by 8 bases, with 17 bases between. The CDR3 spans 14 residues. CDR3 sequence reads: CASTRTGLGEKLFF. Written as DNA, the CDR3 is TGTGCCAGCACAAGGACGGGACTAGGAGAAAAACTGTTTTTT. Full variable domain (missing parts from reference TRBV28 and TRBJ1-4): DVKVTQSSRYLVKRTGEKVFLECVQDMDHENMFWYRQDPGLGLRLIYFSYDVKMKEKGDIPEGYSVSREKKERFSLILESASTNQTSMYLCASTRTGLGEKLFFGSGTQLSVL.

The V call is TRBV10-3, the J call TRBJ1-5; D is perhaps TRBD1 (6 bases). The germline V gene encodes CDR1 ENHRY and CDR2 SYGVKD. This CDR3 has 14 amino acids. The ends were cut back, 4 bases at V and 2 bases at J, with 9 bases in the middle. CDR3 protein: CAISASGGNQPQHF. The CDR3 nucleotides read TGTGCCATCAGTGCTTCAGGGGGCAATCAGCCCCAGCATTTT.

The rearrangement joins TRBV30 to TRBJ2-7; D gene unclear. Deletions cut 2 bases from V and 2 bases from J, with 10 bases between. Germline V gene lookup returns CDR1 GTSNPN and CDR2 SVGIG (reference sequence). This CDR3 is 13 amino acids long. This CDR3 reads CAWSIGATYEQYF. The CDR3 nucleotides read TGTGCCTGGAGTATAGGAGCGACCTACGAGCAGTACTTC.

The V call is TRBV10-3, the J call TRBJ2-7, with D tentatively TRBD1 (5 bases). V dropped 1 base and J dropped 2 bases, with 12 bases sitting between them. The CDR3 contains 15 residues. The V gene's germline CDR1 is ENHRY and CDR2 SYGVKD. The CDR3 coding sequence is TGTGCCATCAGTGAGTGGGGCCCCCAGGCCTACGAGCAGTACTTC. As protein: CAISEWGPQAYEQYF.

This chain joins TRBV5-1 and TRBJ2-3; TRBD1 might be the D (5 bases). The CDR3 runs to 16 residues. CDR1 SGHRS and CDR2 YFSETQ come from the germline V gene. V was trimmed by 4 bases and J by 5 bases, leaving 20 bases between them. This chain's CDR3 is CASSEVGQGSQDTQYF. The DNA for the CDR3 is TGCGCCAGCAGCGAAGTAGGGCAGGGCAGTCAAGATACGCAGTATTTT.

This clone has only a few counts. This chain connects TRBV7-2 to TRBJ1-5, with a tentative D call TRBD1 (5 bases). The CDR3 loop spans 13 amino acids. Between the trimmed V and J ends, which lost 8 bases and 2 bases, there was a span of 10 bases. Germline assignment: CDR1 SGHTA and CDR2 FQGNSA. CDR3 protein: CASGGAGNQPQHF. The CDR3 nucleotides read TGTGCCAGCGGCGGGGCAGGCAATCAGCCCCAGCATTTT.

V and J are TRBV7-9 and TRBJ2-5; D possibly corresponds to TRBD1 (6 bases). V lost 7 bases and J lost 4, with 10 bases in between. In germline, CDR1 is SEHNR, CDR2 FQNEAQ (reference sequence). The CDR3 totals 12 residues. CDR3 region: CASTGVGETQYF. The DNA of the CDR3 is TGTGCCAGCACAGGGGTGGGAGAGACCCAGTACTTC.

The chain employs TRBV5-8 and TRBJ2-5; a possible D gene is TRBD1 (6 bases). V lost 0 bases, J lost 4 bases, and 13 bases lay in between. The CDR3 covers 15 residues. The germline V gene encodes CDR1 SGHTS and CDR2 YDEGEE. For the CDR3, the DNA is TGTGCCAGCAGCTTGGGCAGGGGTGGAACAGAGACCCAGTACTTC. Its protein is CASSLGRGGTETQYF.